These 12 T cell receptor beta chains were all obtained from the same sample, sequenced in a study of identical twins. TCRdb independently ran MiXCR on the 5' RACE reads; one entry per CDR3 protein. Here the sample spans about 280,000 distinct CDR3 sequences, about 8.1% being singletons. The sample was also linked to a second study, of yellow fever vaccine responses in identical twins.

Sequencing was performed on memory (CD45RO+) T cells sorted from blood. The receptors were gathered from a woman under 30 in good health.

The chain is built from TRBV7-9 and TRBJ2-5; 7 bases are shared with TRBD2. J lost 4 bases, V lost 5 bases, and 7 bases had no gene match. Germline-derived CDR1 and CDR2 are SEHNR and FQNEAQ (reference sequence). The CDR3 contains 14 residues. CDR3 nucleotides: TGTGCCAGCAGCCAGGGCGGGAGACTAGAGACCCAGTACTTC. Protein: CASSQGGRLETQYF.

The V and J genes are TRBV3-1 and TRBJ1-2; D unclear. Germline-derived CDR1 and CDR2 are LGHDT and YNNKEL (reference sequence). The length of the CDR3 is 14 residues. V was pared by 1 base and J by 7 bases, with 13 bases between. The CDR3 DNA sequence: TGTGCCAGCAGCCAAGGGGTAGGGAAAAGTGGCTACACCTTC. Translation: CASSQGVGKSGYTF.

This clonotype was recorded a few times. The rearrangement uses TRBV5-4 and TRBJ2-1, with D uncertain. Trimming stripped 1 base from V and 4 bases from J, with 9 bases between. CDR1 is SGHNT and CDR2 is YYREEE in the germline V gene (reference sequence). The CDR3 consists of 14 residues. The CDR3 nucleotides are TGTGCCAGCAGCTTGAGGGCGCGATACAATGAGCAGTTCTTC. Amino acid sequence: CASSLRARYNEQFF. Full variable domain (outside the CDR3, taken from reference TRBV5-4 and TRBJ2-1): ETGVTQSPTHLIKTRGQQVTLRCSSQSGHNTVSWYQQALGQGPQFIFQYYREEENGRGNFPPRFSGLQFPNYSSELNVNALELDDSALYLCASSLRARYNEQFFGPGTRLTVL.

The CDR3 sequence: CASSPGLGVEEKLFF. The CDR3 DNA reads TGTGCCAGCTCACCAGGGCTGGGGGTAGAAGAAAAACTGTTTTTT. The chain combines TRBV18 with TRBJ1-4, with D maybe TRBD1 (5 bases). V lost 2 bases and J 8 bases, leaving 15 bases between the germline ends. This CDR3 has 15 amino acids. CDR1 KGHSH and CDR2 LQKENI come from the germline V gene.

This clonotype was counted ten times or more. V and J are TRBV20-1 and TRBJ2-5; D is ambiguous. Trimming removed 0 bases from V and 2 bases from J, with 7 bases in between. The CDR3 covers 13 residues. Germline V gene data show CDR1 as DFQATT and CDR2 as SNEGSKA (reference sequence). As DNA, the CDR3 is TGCAGTGCTAGAGAAAGGGATCAAGAGACCCAGTACTTC. It specifies CSARERDQETQYF.

This clonotype was seen more than once but under ten times. The chain links TRBV20-1 to TRBJ2-7, with 9 positions matching TRBD2. Looked up from germline, CDR1 is DFQATT and CDR2 is SNEGSKA (reference sequence). J was trimmed by 4 bases and V by 6 bases; bases with no gene match: 10. This CDR3 has 14 amino acids. CDR3 residues: CSARRSSGGYEQYV. The CDR3, as DNA: TGCAGTGCCAGGCGGAGTAGCGGGGGTTACGAGCAGTACGTC.

There are many counts of this clonotype. The V and J genes are TRBV29-1 and TRBJ2-1; 7 bases align to TRBD2. Germline loops: CDR1 SQVTM, CDR2 ANQGSEA. Trimming took 7 bases from V and 5 from J; bases not matched to a gene: 8. The CDR3 contains 13 residues. This chain's CDR3 is CSGAVGTNNEQFF. The CDR3 DNA follows: TGCAGCGGGGCGGTAGGGACTAACAATGAGCAGTTCTTC.

This clonotype has more than one count but fewer than ten. The V gene is TRBV28, the J gene TRBJ2-7, with D maybe TRBD1 (6 bases). This CDR3 has 10 residues. Germline V gene data show CDR1 as MDHEN and CDR2 as SYDVKM. V gave up 6 bases and J gave up 7 bases, with 7 bases separating them. CDR3 sequence reads: CASRRGEQYF. CDR3 in DNA: TGTGCCAGCAGAAGGGGGGAGCAGTACTTC.

This clonotype was observed a few times. This chain connects TRBV20-1 to TRBJ2-1; 8 bases agree with TRBD2. The germline gives CDR1 DFQATT, CDR2 SNEGSKA (reference sequence). V lost 0 bases and J lost 7; bases outside the gene matches: 11. The CDR3 covers 16 residues. The CDR3 reads CSARDPSGGPDNEQFF. CDR3 coding DNA: TGCAGTGCTAGAGACCCCTCGGGGGGGCCGGATAATGAGCAGTTCTTC.

The DNA for the CDR3 is TGCGCCAGCAGCTCAGGACTAGCGAGCACAGATACGCAGTATTTT. This encodes CASSSGLASTDTQYF. The chain employs TRBV5-1 and TRBJ2-3, with 9 nucleotides matching TRBD2. CDR3 length equals 15 residues. Trimming cost V 3 bases and J 0 bases; bases outside gene matches: 2. The germline CDR1 and CDR2 sequences are SGHRS and YFSETQ.

This clonotype was seen a few times. Here the CDR3 reads CASRRQGTNNSPLHF. The CDR3 DNA is TGTGCCAGCAGACGACAGGGGACCAATAATTCACCCCTCCACTTT. This chain links TRBV25-1 with TRBJ1-6; 8 bases map to TRBD1. The CDR3 extends over 15 amino acids. V gave up 6 bases and J gave up 5 bases; unmatched junction bases: 6. The germline gives CDR1 MGHDK, CDR2 SYGVNS. Full variable domain (missing parts from reference TRBV25-1 and TRBJ1-6): EADIYQTPRYLVIGTGKKITLECSQTMGHDKMYWYQQDPGMELHLIHYSYGVNSTEKGDLSSESTVSRIRTEHFPLTLESARPSHTSQYLCASRRQGTNNSPLHFGNGTRLTVT.

The chain joins TRBV4-2 to TRBJ2-1, with 9 bases that match TRBD2. From germline, CDR1 is LGHNA and CDR2 YNFKEQ. V lost 0 bases, J lost 3 bases, and 3 bases stayed unmatched. The CDR3 totals 16 residues. The CDR3 DNA follows: TGTGCCAGCAGCCAAGAACTAGCGGGCTACTACAATGAGCAGTTCTTC. Protein product: CASSQELAGYYNEQFF.